This T cell receptor beta chain stems from a study of blood T cell repertoires in COVID-19. Data came from immunoSEQ multiplex PCR; TCRdb stores just in-frame clones and leaves some out. The data hold roughly 110,000 clones, with around 84% observed a single time. V gave up 1 base and J gave up 4 bases, with 7 bases separating them. Germline V gene data show CDR1 as SGHDN and CDR2 as FVKESK. This CDR3 is 13 amino acids long. The specimen was peripheral blood. The sequence was obtained from a woman aged 40-49 years with acute or convalescent COVID-19. This chain joins TRBV14 and TRBJ2-5; D is uncertain. The CDR3 bases are TGTGCCAGCAGCCAAGGCCAGGTAGAGACCCAGTACTTC. Translated, it gives CASSQGQVETQYF.